This TCR beta chain was identified during a study of T cell responses to AZD1222 COVID-19 vaccine. General study results and limits: Only a handful of AZD1222 recipients were seropositive at baseline.

The table came from immunoSEQ multiplex PCR; TCRdb's copy has only in-frame clones and leaves some out. The sample shows roughly 70,000 clones, 86% of them seen only once. Germline V gene sequence: CDR1 SGHTA, CDR2 FQGNSA. The CDR3 consists of 14 residues. V lost 2 bases and J lost 6, with 12 bases in between. Notes on this clone: The antigen remains unidentified.

This sample comprised peripheral blood, obtained on day 0 of AZD1222 vaccination. This TCR derives from an adult in good health. The chain links TRBV7-2 to TRBJ2-3, with D perhaps TRBD2 (5 bases). DNA of the CDR3: TGTGCCAGCAGCTTAAGCCCTAGCAGTGATACGCAGTATTTT. This gives the protein CASSLSPSSDTQYF.